The present entry profiles one TCR beta chain with its context. The data stem from a study of blood T cell repertoires in COVID-19. V shed 3 bases and J shed 1 base, with 10 bases lying between them. Germline lookup yields CDR1 LNHDA and CDR2 SQIVND (reference sequence). This CDR3 contains 15 residues. Measured with immunoSEQ multiplex PCR; TCRdb has only the in-frame clones, and not every one. The sample holds some 150,000 clones; roughly 82% are singletons and the top ten take about 16%. Sequencing was performed on PBMCs or T cells enriched from blood (not recorded which). The TCR originated in a man aged 50-60 years who had recovered from COVID-19. V gene TRBV19 combines with J gene TRBJ1-3; D not certain. The DNA of the CDR3 is TGTGCCAGTAGTATCGCAGTTCGATCTGGAAACACCATATATTTT. It specifies CASSIAVRSGNTIYF.